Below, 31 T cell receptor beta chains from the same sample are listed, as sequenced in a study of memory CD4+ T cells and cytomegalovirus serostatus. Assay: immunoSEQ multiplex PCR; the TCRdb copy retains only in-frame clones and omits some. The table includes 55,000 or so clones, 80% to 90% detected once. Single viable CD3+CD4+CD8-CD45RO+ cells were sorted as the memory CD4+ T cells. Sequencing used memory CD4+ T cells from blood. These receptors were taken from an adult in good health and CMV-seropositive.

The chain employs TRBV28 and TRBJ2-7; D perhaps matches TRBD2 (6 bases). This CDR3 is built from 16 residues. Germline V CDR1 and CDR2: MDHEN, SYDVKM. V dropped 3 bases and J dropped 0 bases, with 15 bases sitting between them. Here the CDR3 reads CASSFNIADSSYEQYF. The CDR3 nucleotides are TGTGCCAGCAGTTTCAATATAGCGGATAGCTCCTACGAGCAGTACTTC. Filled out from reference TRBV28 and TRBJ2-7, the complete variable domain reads DVKVTQSSRYLVKRTGEKVFLECVQDMDHENMFWYRQDPGLGLRLIYFSYDVKMKEKGDIPEGYSVSREKKERFSLILESASTNQTSMYLCASSFNIADSSYEQYFGPGTRLTVT.

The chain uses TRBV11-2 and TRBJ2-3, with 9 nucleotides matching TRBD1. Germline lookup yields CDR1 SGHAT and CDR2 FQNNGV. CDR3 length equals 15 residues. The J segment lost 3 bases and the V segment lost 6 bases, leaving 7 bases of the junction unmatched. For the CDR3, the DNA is TGTGCCAGCAGTCAACCGGGACAGGGAACAGATACGCAGTATTTT. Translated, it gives CASSQPGQGTDTQYF.

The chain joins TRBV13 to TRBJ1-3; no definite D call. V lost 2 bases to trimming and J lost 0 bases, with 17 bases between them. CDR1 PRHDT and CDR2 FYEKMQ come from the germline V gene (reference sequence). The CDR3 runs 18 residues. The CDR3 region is CASSLLRGRTSSGNTIYF. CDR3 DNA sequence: TGTGCCAGCAGCTTACTAAGAGGGAGAACCTCCTCTGGAAACACCATATATTTT. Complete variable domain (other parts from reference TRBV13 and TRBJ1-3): AAGVIQSPRHLIKEKRETATLKCYPIPRHDTVYWYQQGPGQDPQFLISFYEKMQSDKGSIPDRFSAQQFSDYHSELNMSSLELGDSALYFCASSLLRGRTSSGNTIYFGEGSWLTVV.

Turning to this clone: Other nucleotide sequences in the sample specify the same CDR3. The CDR3 protein is CASSLINTGELFF. For the CDR3, the DNA is TGTGCCAGCAGCCTTATCAACACCGGGGAGCTGTTTTTT. The chain combines TRBV11-2 with TRBJ2-2; D call uncertain. Deletions cut 5 bases from V and 2 bases from J, with 6 bases between. CDR3 size: 13 residues. Germline V lookup: CDR1 SGHAT, CDR2 FQNNGV. Combining the CDR3 with reference TRBV11-2 and TRBJ2-2 gives the whole variable domain EAGVAQSPRYKIIEKRQSVAFWCNPISGHATLYWYQQILGQGPKLLIQFQNNGVVDDSQLPKDRFSAERLKGVDSTLKIQPAKLEDSAVYLCASSLINTGELFFGEGSRLTVL.

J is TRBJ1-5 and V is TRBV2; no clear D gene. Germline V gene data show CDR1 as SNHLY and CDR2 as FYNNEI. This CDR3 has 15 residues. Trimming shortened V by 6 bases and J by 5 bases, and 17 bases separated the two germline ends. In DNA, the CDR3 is TGTGCCAGCAGGACTCAGACGACCGGGGATCAGCCCCAGCATTTT. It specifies CASRTQTTGDQPQHF.

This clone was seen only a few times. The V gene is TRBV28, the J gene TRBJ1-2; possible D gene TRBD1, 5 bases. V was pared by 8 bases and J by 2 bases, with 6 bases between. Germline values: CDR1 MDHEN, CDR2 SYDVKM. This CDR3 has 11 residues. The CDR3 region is CASQGNYGYTF. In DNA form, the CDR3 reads TGTGCCAGCCAGGGAAACTATGGCTACACCTTC.

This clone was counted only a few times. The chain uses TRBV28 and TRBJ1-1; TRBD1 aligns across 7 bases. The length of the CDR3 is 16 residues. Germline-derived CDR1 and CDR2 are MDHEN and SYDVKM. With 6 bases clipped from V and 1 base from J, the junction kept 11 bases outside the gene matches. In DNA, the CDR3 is TGTGCCAGCAGCAACTCGGGACAGACAACGAACACTGAAGCTTTCTTT. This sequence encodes CASSNSGQTTNTEAFF.

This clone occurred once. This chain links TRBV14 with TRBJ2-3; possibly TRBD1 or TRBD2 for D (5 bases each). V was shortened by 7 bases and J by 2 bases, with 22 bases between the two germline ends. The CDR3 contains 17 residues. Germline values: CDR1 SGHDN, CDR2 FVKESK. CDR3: CASTLNGALTPTDTQYF. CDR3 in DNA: TGTGCCAGCACCCTAAACGGGGCTTTAACCCCCACAGATACGCAGTATTTT.

CDR3 nucleotide sequence: TGCGCCAGCAGCCCACAATTCCCAACAGGGGGCGAGCAGTACTTC. Translating gives CASSPQFPTGGEQYF. This chain connects TRBV5-1 to TRBJ2-7; the match to TRBD1 covers 8 bases. The CDR3 totals 15 residues. Germline lookup yields CDR1 SGHRS and CDR2 YFSETQ. Trimming took 4 bases from V and 6 from J; bases not matched to a gene: 12.

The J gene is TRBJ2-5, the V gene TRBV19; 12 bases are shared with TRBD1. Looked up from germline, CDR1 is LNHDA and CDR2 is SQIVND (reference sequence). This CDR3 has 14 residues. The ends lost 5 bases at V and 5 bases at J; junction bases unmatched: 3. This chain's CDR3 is CASSAGQGAETQYF. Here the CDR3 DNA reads TGTGCCAGTAGTGCGGGACAGGGGGCCGAGACCCAGTACTTC.

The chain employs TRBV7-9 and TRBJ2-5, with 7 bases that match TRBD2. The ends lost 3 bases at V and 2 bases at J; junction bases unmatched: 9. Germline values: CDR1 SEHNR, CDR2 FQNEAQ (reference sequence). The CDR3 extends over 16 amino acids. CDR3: CASSFLLAGPQETQYF. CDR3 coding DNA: TGTGCCAGCAGCTTCCTGTTAGCGGGCCCACAAGAGACCCAGTACTTC.

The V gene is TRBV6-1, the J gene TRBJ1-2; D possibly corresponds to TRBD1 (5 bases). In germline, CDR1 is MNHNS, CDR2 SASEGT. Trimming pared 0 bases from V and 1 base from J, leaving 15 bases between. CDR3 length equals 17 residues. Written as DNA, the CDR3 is TGTGCCAGCAGTGAAGCGGGGGTGGGGACTCTTAACTATGGCTACACCTTC. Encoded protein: CASSEAGVGTLNYGYTF.

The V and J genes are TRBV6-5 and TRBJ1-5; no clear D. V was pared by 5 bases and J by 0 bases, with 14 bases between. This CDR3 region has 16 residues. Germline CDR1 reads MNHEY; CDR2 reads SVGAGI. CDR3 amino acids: CASSNLGKNSNQPQHF. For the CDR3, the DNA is TGTGCCAGCAGTAACTTGGGTAAGAATAGCAATCAGCCCCAGCATTTT.

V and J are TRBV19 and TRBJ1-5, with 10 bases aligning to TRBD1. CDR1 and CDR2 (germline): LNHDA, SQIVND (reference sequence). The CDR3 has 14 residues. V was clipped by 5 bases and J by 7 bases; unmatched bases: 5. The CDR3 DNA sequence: TGTGCCAGTAGTTTGACAGGGGGCGGGCAGCCCCAGCATTTT. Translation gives CASSLTGGGQPQHF.

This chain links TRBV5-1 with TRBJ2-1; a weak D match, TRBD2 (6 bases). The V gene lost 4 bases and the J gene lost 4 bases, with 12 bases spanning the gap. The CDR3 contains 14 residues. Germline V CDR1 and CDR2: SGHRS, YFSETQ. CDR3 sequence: CASSAGTLYNEQFF. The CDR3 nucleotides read TGCGCCAGCAGCGCCGGGACTCTTTACAATGAGCAGTTCTTC.

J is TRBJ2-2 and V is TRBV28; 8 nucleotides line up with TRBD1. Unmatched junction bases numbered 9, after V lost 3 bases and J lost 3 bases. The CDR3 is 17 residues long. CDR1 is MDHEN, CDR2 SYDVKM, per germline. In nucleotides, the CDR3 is TGTGCCAGCAGTTTTGGCCAGGGGGCAGGGCACACCGGGGAGCTGTTTTTT. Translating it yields CASSFGQGAGHTGELFF.

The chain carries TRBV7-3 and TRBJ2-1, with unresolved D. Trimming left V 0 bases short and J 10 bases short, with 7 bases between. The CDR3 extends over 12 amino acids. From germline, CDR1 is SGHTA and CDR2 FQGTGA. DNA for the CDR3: TGTGCCAGCAGCTTAACCGGCCTAGAGCAGTTCTTC. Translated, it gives CASSLTGLEQFF.

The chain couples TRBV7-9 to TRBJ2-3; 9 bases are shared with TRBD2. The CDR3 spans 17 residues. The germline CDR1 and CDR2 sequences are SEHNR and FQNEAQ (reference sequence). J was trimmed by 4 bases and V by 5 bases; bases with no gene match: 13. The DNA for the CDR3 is TGTGCCAGCAGCCCTCTCGGGACTAGCTTGTTCCCAGATACGCAGTATTTT. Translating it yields CASSPLGTSLFPDTQYF.

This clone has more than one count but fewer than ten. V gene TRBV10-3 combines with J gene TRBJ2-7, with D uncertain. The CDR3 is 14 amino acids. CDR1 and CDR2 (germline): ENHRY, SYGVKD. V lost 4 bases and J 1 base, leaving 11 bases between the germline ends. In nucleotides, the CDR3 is TGTGCCATCAGTGCGCAGGCGTCGTCCTACGAGCAGTACTTC. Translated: CAISAQASSYEQYF.

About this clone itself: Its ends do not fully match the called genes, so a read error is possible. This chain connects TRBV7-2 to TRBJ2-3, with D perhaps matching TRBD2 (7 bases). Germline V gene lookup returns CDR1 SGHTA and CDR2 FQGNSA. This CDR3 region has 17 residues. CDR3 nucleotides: TGTGCCAGCAGCCTAGCCGTTGGGGGGGCGACCACAGATACGCAGTATTTT. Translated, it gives CASSLAVGGATTDTQYF.

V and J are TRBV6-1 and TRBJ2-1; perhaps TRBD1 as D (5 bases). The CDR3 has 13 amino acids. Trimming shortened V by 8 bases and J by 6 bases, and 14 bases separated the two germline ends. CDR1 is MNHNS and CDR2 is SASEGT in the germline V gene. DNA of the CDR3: TGTGCCAGCCAGGCCCTCCAGGGCAATGAGCAGTTCTTC. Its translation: CASQALQGNEQFF.

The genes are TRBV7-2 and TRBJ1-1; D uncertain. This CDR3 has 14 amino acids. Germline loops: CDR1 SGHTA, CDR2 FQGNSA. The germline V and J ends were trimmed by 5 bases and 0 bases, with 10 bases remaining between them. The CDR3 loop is CASSLRTVNTEAFF. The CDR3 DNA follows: TGTGCCAGCAGCCTACGTACGGTGAACACTGAAGCTTTCTTT.

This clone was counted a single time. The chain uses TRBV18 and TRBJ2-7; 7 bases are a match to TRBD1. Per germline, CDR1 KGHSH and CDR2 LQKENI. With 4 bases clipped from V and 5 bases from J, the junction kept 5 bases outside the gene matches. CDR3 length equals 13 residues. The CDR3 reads CASSRTGADEQYF. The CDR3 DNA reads TGTGCCAGCTCACGTACAGGGGCGGACGAGCAGTACTTC.

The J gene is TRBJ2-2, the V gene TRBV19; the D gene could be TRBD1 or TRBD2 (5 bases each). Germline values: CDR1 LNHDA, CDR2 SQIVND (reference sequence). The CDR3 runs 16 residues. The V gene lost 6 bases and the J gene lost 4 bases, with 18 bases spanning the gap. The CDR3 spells CASSLGRKILTGELFF. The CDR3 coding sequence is TGTGCCAGTAGCCTGGGACGGAAAATTCTCACCGGGGAGCTGTTTTTT.

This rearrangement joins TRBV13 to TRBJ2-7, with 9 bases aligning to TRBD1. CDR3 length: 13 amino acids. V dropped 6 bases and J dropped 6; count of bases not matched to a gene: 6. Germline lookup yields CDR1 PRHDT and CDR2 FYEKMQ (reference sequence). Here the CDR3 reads CASRGQGFSEQYF. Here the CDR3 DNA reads TGTGCCAGCAGGGGACAGGGATTTTCCGAGCAGTACTTC.

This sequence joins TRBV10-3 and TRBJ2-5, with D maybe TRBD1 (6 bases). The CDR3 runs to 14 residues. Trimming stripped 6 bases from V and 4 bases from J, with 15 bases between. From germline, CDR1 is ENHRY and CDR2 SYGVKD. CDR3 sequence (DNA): TGTGCCATCAGGGGCTCAGGGGCCCGAGAGACCCAGTACTTC. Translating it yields CAIRGSGARETQYF.

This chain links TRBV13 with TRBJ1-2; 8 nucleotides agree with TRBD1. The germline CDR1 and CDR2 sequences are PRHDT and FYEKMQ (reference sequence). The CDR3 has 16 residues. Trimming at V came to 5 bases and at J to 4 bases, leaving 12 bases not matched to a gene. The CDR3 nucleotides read TGTGCCAGCAGCCCTGGACAGGGCTTTACCGCCTATGGCTACACCTTC. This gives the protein CASSPGQGFTAYGYTF.

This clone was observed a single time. The CDR3: CASSRPNRGLGAEAFF. DNA of the CDR3: TGTGCCAGCAGCCGACCGAACAGGGGGCTAGGCGCTGAAGCTTTCTTT. The genes are TRBV7-8 and TRBJ1-1, with 9 bases aligning to TRBD1. Germline values: CDR1 SGHVS, CDR2 FQNEAQ. V was pared by 5 bases and J by 6 bases, with 13 bases of the junction left unmatched. CDR3 length: 16 amino acids.

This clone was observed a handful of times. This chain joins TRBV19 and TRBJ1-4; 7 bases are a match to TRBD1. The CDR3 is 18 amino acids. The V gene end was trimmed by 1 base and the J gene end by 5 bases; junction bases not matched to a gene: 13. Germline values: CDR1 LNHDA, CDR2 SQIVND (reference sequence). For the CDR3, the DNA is TGTGCCAGTAGTATAGGGCCGTCACGACAGGGAAGCAATGAAAAACTGTTTTTT. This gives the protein CASSIGPSRQGSNEKLFF.

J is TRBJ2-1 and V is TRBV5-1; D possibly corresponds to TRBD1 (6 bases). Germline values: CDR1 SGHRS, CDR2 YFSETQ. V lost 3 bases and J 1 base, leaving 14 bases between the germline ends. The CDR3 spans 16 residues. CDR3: CASSYEGVSSYNEQFF. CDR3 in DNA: TGCGCCAGCAGCTACGAGGGGGTGTCGTCCTACAATGAGCAGTTCTTC.

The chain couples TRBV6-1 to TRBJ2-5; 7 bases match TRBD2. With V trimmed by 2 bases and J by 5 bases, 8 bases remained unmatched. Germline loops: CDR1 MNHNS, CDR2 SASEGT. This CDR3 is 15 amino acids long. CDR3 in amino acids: CASSEQGGGSETQYF. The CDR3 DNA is TGTGCCAGCAGTGAACAGGGCGGGGGTTCGGAGACCCAGTACTTC.